This T cell receptor (beta chain) was sequenced in a study of shared clonotypes between healthy human individuals. Study findings and constraints: Generation of non-shared clonotypes was less probable than generation of clonotypes shared by all four donors.

Libraries were prepared by immunoSEQ multiplex PCR; TCRdb keeps only in-frame clonotypes and omits some of them. This repertoire shows over 850,000 clones, 70% to 80% found once; its top ten account for 0.5% to 0.65%. The V and J ends lost 3 bases and 4 bases, in that order; junction bases with no gene match: 7. In germline, CDR1 is SGHRS, CDR2 YFSETQ. The CDR3 runs to 15 residues. To note about this clone: The antigen is unknown.

This chain uses TRBV5-1 with TRBJ1-1; 9 positions match TRBD1. The source of this sequence is a young man in good health. Some clones in this sample may be carry-over from other donors' samples. The sequenced sample consisted of memory CD4+ T cells from PBMCs. Described subset: CD45RA-negative fraction. Written as DNA, the CDR3 is TGCGCCAGCAGCTCATCTACAGGGGGCGGCACTGAAGCTTTCTTT. Translation: CASSSSTGGGTEAFF.